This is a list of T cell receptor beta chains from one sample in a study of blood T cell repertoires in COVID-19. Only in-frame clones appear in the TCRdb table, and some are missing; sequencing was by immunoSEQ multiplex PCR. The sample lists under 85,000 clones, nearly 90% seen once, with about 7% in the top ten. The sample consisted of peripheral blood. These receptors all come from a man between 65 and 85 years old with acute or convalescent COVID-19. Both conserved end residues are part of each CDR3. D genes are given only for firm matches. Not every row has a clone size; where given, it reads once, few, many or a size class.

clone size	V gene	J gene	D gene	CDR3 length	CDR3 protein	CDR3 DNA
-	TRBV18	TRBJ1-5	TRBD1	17	CASSPYAPGQSNQPQHF	TGTGCCAGCTCACCCTACGCACCGGGACAGAGCAATCAGCCCCAGCATTTT
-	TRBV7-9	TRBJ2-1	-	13	CASSLEGVDEQFF	TGTGCCAGCAGCTTAGAAGGGGTTGATGAGCAGTTCTTC
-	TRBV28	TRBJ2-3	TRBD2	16	CASSDPSGGRTDTQYF	TGTGCCAGCAGTGACCCTAGCGGGGGCCGCACAGATACGCAGTATTTT
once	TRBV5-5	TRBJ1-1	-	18	CASSLRFGRQAKNTEAFF	TGTGCCAGCAGCTTGAGGTTTGGGAGGCAGGCAAAGAACACTGAAGCTTTCTTT
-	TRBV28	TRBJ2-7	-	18	CASSLQKGMVGAWDEQYF	TGTGCCAGCAGTTTACAAAAGGGGATGGTTGGGGCATGGGACGAGCAGTACTTC
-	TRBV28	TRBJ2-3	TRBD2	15	CASSGLGATLDTQYF	TGTGCCAGCAGTGGACTAGGGGCCACGTTGGATACGCAGTATTTT
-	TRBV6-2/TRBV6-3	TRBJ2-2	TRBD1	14	CASSSTGRTGELFF	TGTGCCAGCAGTTCGACAGGGCGAACCGGGGAGCTGTTTTTT
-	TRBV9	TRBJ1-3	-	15	CASSPHSAGGNTIYF	TGTGCCAGCAGCCCCCACTCCGCCGGGGGAAACACCATATATTTT
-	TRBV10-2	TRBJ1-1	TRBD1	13	CASRHRGRGEAFF	TGCGCCAGCAGGCACAGGGGTAGGGGTGAAGCTTTCTTT
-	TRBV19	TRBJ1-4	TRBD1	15	CASSARTGINEKLFF	TGTGCCAGTAGTGCCCGGACAGGGATTAATGAAAAACTGTTTTTT
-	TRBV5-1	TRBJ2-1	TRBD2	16	CASSLRGETFSVEQFF	TGCGCCAGCAGCTTGCGGGGGGAAACCTTTTCCGTTGAGCAGTTCTTC
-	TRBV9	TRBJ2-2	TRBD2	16	CASSDRLAGGTGELFF	TGTGCCAGCAGCGACAGACTAGCGGGAGGCACCGGGGAGCTGTTTTTT
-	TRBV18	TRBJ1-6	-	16	CASSPLFSGANSPLHF	TGTGCCAGCTCACCACTTTTTTCAGGGGCTAATTCACCCCTCCACTTT
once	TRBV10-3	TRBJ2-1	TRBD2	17	CAISGEISGGRYNEQFF	TGTGCCATCAGTGGGGAGATCAGCGGGGGGCGCTACAATGAGCAGTTCTTC
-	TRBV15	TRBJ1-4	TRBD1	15	CATSARTGDNEKLFF	TGTGCCACCAGCGCCCGGACAGGGGATAATGAAAAACTGTTTTTT
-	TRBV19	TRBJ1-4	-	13	CASSMQLSERLFF	TGTGCCAGTAGTATGCAACTGTCTGAGAGACTGTTTTTT
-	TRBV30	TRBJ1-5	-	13	CAWAGSSNQPQHF	TGTGCCTGGGCGGGATCTAGCAATCAGCCCCAGCATTTT
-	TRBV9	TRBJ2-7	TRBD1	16	CASSVSGTGPPYEQYF	TGTGCCAGCAGCGTTTCCGGGACAGGGCCACCTTACGAGCAGTACTTC
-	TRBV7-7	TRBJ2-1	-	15	CASSLARGSYNEQFF	TGTGCTAGCAGCTTAGCGCGCGGAAGCTACAATGAGCAGTTCTTC
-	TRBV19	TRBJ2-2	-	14	CASSIPQGHGELFF	TGTGCCAGTAGTATACCGCAGGGGCACGGGGAGCTGTTTTTT
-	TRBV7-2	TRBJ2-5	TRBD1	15	CASSLAGTGVQTQYF	TGTGCCAGCAGCTTGGCCGGGACAGGGGTGCAGACCCAGTACTTC
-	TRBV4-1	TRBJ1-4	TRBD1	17	CASSRRGSGTDNEKLFF	TGCGCCAGCAGCCGGCGAGGGTCCGGGACAGATAATGAAAAACTGTTTTTT
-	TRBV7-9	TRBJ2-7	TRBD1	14	CASSRTGYSYEQYF	TGTGCCAGCTCCCGGACAGGGTATTCCTACGAGCAGTACTTC
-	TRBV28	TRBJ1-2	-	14	CASKDQTGGGGYTF	TGTGCCAGCAAAGACCAAACAGGTGGTGGTGGCTACACCTTC
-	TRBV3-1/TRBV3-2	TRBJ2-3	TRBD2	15	CASSPGLVSTDTQYF	TGTGCCAGCAGCCCGGGACTAGTAAGCACAGATACGCAGTATTTT
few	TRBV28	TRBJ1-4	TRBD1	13	CASRTGTNEKLFF	TGTGCCAGCAGGACAGGGACTAATGAAAAACTGTTTTTT
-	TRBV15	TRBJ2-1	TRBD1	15	CATRRQGGSYNEQFF	TGTGCCACCAGAAGACAGGGCGGATCCTACAATGAGCAGTTCTTC
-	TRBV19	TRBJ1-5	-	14	CASSRGDSNQPQHF	TGTGCCAGTAGTAGGGGAGATAGCAATCAGCCCCAGCATTTT
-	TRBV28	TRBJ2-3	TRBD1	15	CASRDTTGGIDTQYF	TGTGCCAGCAGAGACACGACAGGGGGCATAGATACGCAGTATTTT
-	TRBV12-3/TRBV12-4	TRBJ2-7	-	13	CASSLARGYEQYF	TGTGCCAGCAGTTTAGCGCGGGGTTACGAGCAGTACTTC
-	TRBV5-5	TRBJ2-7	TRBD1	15	CASSLMGQGGYEQYF	TGTGCCAGCAGCTTGATGGGACAGGGGGGCTACGAGCAGTACTTC
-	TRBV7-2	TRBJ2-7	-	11	CASSHSYEQYF	TGTGCCAGCAGCCACTCCTACGAGCAGTACTTC
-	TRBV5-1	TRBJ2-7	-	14	CASSLAGGSYEQYF	TGCGCCAGCAGCTTGGCCGGGGGATCCTACGAGCAGTACTTC
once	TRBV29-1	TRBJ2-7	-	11	CSVRSSYEQYF	TGCAGCGTGAGAAGCTCCTACGAGCAGTACTTC
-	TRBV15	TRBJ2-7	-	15	CATSRVGGGAYEQYF	TGTGCCACCAGCAGAGTTGGAGGGGGCGCCTACGAGCAGTACTTC
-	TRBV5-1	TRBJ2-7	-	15	CASSLGQGGTYEQYF	TGCGCCAGCAGCTTGGGACAGGGAGGCACCTACGAGCAGTACTTC
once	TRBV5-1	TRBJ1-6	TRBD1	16	CASSRTNRGMDSPLHF	TGCGCCAGCAGTCGGACCAACAGGGGGATGGATTCACCCCTCCACTTT
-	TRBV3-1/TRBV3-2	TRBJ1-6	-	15	CASSQDRSPRTPLHF	TGTGCCAGCAGCCAAGATAGGTCACCCAGGACACCCCTCCACTTT
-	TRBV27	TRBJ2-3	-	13	CASSSRGTDTQYF	TGTGCCAGCAGTTCCCGGGGCACAGATACGCAGTATTTT
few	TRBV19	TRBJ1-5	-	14	CASSTGHGTLPQHF	TGTGCCAGTAGTACCGGACATGGAACTTTGCCCCAGCATTTT
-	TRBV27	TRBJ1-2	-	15	CASSPPRSGIYGYTF	TGTGCCAGCAGTCCCCCGCGGTCGGGGATCTATGGCTACACCTTC
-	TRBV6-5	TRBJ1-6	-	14	CASSYSPVNSPLHF	TGTGCCAGCAGTTACTCGCCCGTTAACTCGCCCCTCCACTTT
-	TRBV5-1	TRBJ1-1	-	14	CASRQIIGGTEAFF	TGCGCCAGCAGACAGATCATCGGCGGGACTGAAGCTTTCTTT
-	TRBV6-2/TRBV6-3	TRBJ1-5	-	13	CASSIQPNQPQHF	TGTGCCAGCAGTATACAGCCCAATCAGCCCCAGCATTTT
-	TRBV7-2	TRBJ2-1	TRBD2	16	CASSSATSGSYNEQFF	TGTGCCAGCAGCTCGGCTACTAGCGGGAGTTACAATGAGCAGTTCTTC
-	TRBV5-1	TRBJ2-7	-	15	CASSVDSYISYEQYF	TGCGCCAGCAGCGTGGACAGTTATATTTCCTACGAGCAGTACTTC
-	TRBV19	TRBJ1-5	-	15	CASSIDRGWGQPQHF	TGTGCCAGTAGTATAGATCGGGGGTGGGGACAGCCCCAGCATTTT
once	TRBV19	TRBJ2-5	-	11	CASSLRETQYF	TGTGCCAGTAGCCTTCGGGAGACCCAGTACTTC